Following are 28 T cell receptor beta chains from one sample sequenced in a study of T cell repertoires in cytomegalovirus infection. These TCRs are of unknown antigen specificity. TCRdb fed the reads into MiXCR, producing one record per CDR3 protein. The table shows about 920,000 distinct CDR3 sequences, with about a third occurring only once. The input for sequencing was cultured CD8+ T cells from PBMCs, taken from culture after CMV antigen stimulation. Receptor source: a human donor in good health (CMV status not recorded). Some clones in this sample may be carry-over from other donors' samples.

This chain uses TRBV19 with TRBJ2-1, with no clear D. Trimming took 4 bases from V and 0 from J, leaving 10 bases between them. CDR1 is LNHDA and CDR2 is SQIVND in the germline V gene (reference sequence). The CDR3 spans 15 residues. In nucleotides, the CDR3 is TGTGCCAGTAGTACGTTCTGGCCCTCCTACAATGAGCAGTTCTTC. Its protein is CASSTFWPSYNEQFF.

The chain carries TRBV5-4 and TRBJ2-7; D might be TRBD1 or TRBD2, each matching 5 bases. Germline CDR1 reads SGHNT; CDR2 reads YYREEE (reference sequence). Deletions cut 1 base from V and 5 bases from J, with 16 bases between. This CDR3 spans 15 amino acids. The DNA of the CDR3 is TGTGCCAGCAGCTTGACGGGGAGCAGGGTACACGAGCAGTACGTC. This gives the protein CASSLTGSRVHEQYV.

The chain employs TRBV6-2 or TRBV6-3 and TRBJ1-2; no definite D call. Trimming pared 8 bases from V and 7 bases from J, leaving 17 bases between. Germline V CDR1 and CDR2: MNHEY, SVGEGT. The CDR3 contains 13 residues. CDR3 DNA: TGTGCCAGCTCCTTAAAAGGGTCGGTTGGCTACACCTTC. Protein sequence: CASSLKGSVGYTF.

V gene TRBV7-9 combines with J gene TRBJ2-7; TRBD2 aligns across 7 bases. Trimming removed 5 bases from V and 2 bases from J; junction bases left unmatched: 12. CDR1 SEHNR and CDR2 FQNEAQ come from the germline V gene (reference sequence). CDR3 length: 16 residues. DNA of the CDR3: TGTGCCAGCAGCACTCCCTCCAGGACTAGGCCCTACGAGCAGTACTTC. Protein product: CASSTPSRTRPYEQYF.

This clonotype was counted at least ten times. This chain uses TRBV6-1 with TRBJ2-7; the match to TRBD2 covers 14 bases. This CDR3 comprises 15 residues. V was pared by 6 bases and J by 4 bases, with 5 bases of the junction left unmatched. The germline V gene has CDR1 MNHNS and CDR2 SASEGT. The CDR3 sequence is CASRPTSGGVYEQYF. The CDR3 DNA is TGTGCCAGCAGACCGACTAGCGGGGGGGTTTACGAGCAGTACTTC.

The chain uses TRBV7-6 and TRBJ2-7, with D possibly being TRBD1 (6 bases). The CDR3 contains 15 residues. CDR1 is SGHVS, CDR2 FNYEAQ, per germline. V dropped 1 base and J dropped 0 bases, with 10 bases sitting between them. CDR3 region: CASSLEGGNSYEQYV. The CDR3 region has the DNA TGTGCCAGCAGCTTAGAAGGGGGAAACTCCTACGAGCAGTACGTC.

In its sample, this clonotype was seen many times. The chain joins TRBV7-8 to TRBJ2-7; D may be TRBD2 (6 bases). The CDR3 runs to 12 residues. V was clipped by 5 bases and J by 5 bases, with 10 bases between them. Germline loops: CDR1 SGHVS, CDR2 FQNEAQ. CDR3 DNA sequence: TGTGCCAGCAGCCCGGGACTGAACGAGCAGTACTTC. It encodes CASSPGLNEQYF.

A word on this clonotype: A single base separates this from a much larger clone, so it may be a read error. V usage is TRBV7-9 and J usage is TRBJ1-5; tentatively, D is TRBD1 (6 bases). The germline gives CDR1 SEHNR, CDR2 FQNEAQ (reference sequence). The CDR3 covers 14 residues. V was cut by 6 bases and J by 6 bases, with 15 bases left in between. The CDR3 here is CASRFNRESQPQHF. The CDR3 DNA reads TGTGCCAGCAGATTCAACAGGGAATCTCAGCCCCAGCATTTT.

The J gene is TRBJ2-2, the V gene TRBV10-3; D not certain. The length of the CDR3 is 13 residues. V dropped 7 bases and J dropped 1 base, with 7 bases sitting between them. Germline assignment: CDR1 ENHRY and CDR2 SYGVKD. CDR3 sequence (DNA): TGTGCCATCACAACTAAGAACACCGGGGAGCTGTTTTTT. Translating it yields CAITTKNTGELFF.

This clonotype was seen ten or more times. CDR3 loop: CASSYGQASYEQYF. The CDR3 DNA is TGTGCCAGCAGCTACGGGCAGGCCTCTTACGAGCAGTACTTC. The gene calls are TRBV7-2 and TRBJ2-7; no reliable D call. V shed 4 bases and J shed 4 bases, with 14 bases lying between them. The CDR3 is 14 residues long. Looked up from germline, CDR1 is SGHTA and CDR2 is FQGNSA.

The chain combines TRBV27 with TRBJ1-1, with 8 bases lining up with TRBD1. The CDR3 is 13 residues long. Per germline, CDR1 MNHEY and CDR2 SMNVEV (reference sequence). The ends lost 8 bases at V and 5 bases at J; junction bases unmatched: 7. Here the CDR3 reads CASGRGRWTEAFF. Here the CDR3 DNA reads TGTGCCAGCGGCAGGGGGCGATGGACTGAAGCTTTCTTT.

This clonotype has just a few counts. The genes are TRBV23-1 and TRBJ1-5; D is possibly TRBD1 (5 bases). TRBV23-1 has ORF status, its function being uncertain. This CDR3 has 19 amino acids. The germline V and J ends were trimmed by 0 bases and 4 bases, with 22 bases remaining between them. The CDR3 DNA follows: TGCGCCAGCAGTCAATCGGCACCCCGTAAGGACGGGGCGAATCAGCCCCAGCATTTT. Its translation: CASSQSAPRKDGANQPQHF.

The sample holds a few counts of this clonotype. The chain is built from TRBV19 and TRBJ1-2; a weak D match, TRBD1 (5 bases). CDR1 is LNHDA, CDR2 SQIVND, per germline (reference sequence). The V end lost 6 bases, the J end lost 0 bases, and 17 bases lay between the germline ends. The CDR3 is 16 residues long. The CDR3 sequence: CASSQWGAPPNYGYTF. Here the CDR3 DNA reads TGTGCCAGTAGCCAATGGGGCGCCCCCCCTAACTATGGCTACACCTTC.

CDR3: CASSSPLDAEQFF. CDR3 DNA: TGTGCCAGCAGCTCCCCCTTGGACGCCGAGCAGTTCTTC. J is TRBJ2-1 and V is TRBV7-9; D uncertain. Germline CDR1 and CDR2: SEHNR and FQNEAQ (reference sequence). CDR3 length: 13 residues. V gave up 4 bases and J gave up 10 bases, with 14 bases separating them.

The chain combines TRBV12-3 or TRBV12-4 with TRBJ2-5, with D tentatively TRBD1 (6 bases). Trimming took off 5 bases at V and 4 bases at J, with 23 bases between the two ends. This CDR3 region has 17 residues. The CDR3 region is CASSSSTGIILRETQYF. The CDR3 DNA reads TGTGCCAGCAGTAGTTCAACAGGGATCATCCTCCGAGAGACCCAGTACTTC.

The chain joins TRBV4-3 to TRBJ2-1, with unresolved D. This CDR3 has 15 amino acids. Germline CDR1 is LGHNA and CDR2 is YSLEER. Trimming cost V 0 bases and J 7 bases, with 13 bases left between them. As DNA, the CDR3 is TGCGCCAGCAGCCAAGATATTGGGAAGCAGAATGAGCAGTTCTTC. It encodes CASSQDIGKQNEQFF.

This rearrangement joins TRBV6-1 to TRBJ2-1; possibly TRBD1 or TRBD2 for D (5 bases each). The CDR3 consists of 13 residues. V lost 3 bases, J lost 9 bases, and 12 bases lay in between. CDR1 and CDR2 (germline): MNHNS, SASEGT. Here the CDR3 reads CASSDWGSGEQFF. The DNA for the CDR3 is TGTGCCAGCAGTGACTGGGGGAGCGGTGAGCAGTTCTTC.

The J gene is TRBJ1-1, the V gene TRBV19; no definite D call. V shed 0 bases and J shed 6 bases, with 8 bases lying between them. Germline V gene data show CDR1 as LNHDA and CDR2 as SQIVND (reference sequence). The CDR3 is 13 residues long. CDR3 sequence (DNA): TGTGCCAGTAGTATAGACAGCAACGCTGAAGCTTTCTTT. The encoded protein is CASSIDSNAEAFF.

This chain joins TRBV4-2 and TRBJ1-1; D gene uncertain. CDR1 and CDR2 from the germline V gene are LGHNA and YNFKEQ. The CDR3 spans 15 residues. The ends were cut back, 5 bases at V and 0 bases at J, with 13 bases in the middle. Written as DNA, the CDR3 is TGTGCCAGCAGCGAGGTCGTGGCCATGAACACTGAAGCTTTCTTT. It yields the protein CASSEVVAMNTEAFF.

The chain has TRBV19 and TRBJ1-1; 7 bases map to TRBD1. Germline V CDR1 and CDR2: LNHDA, SQIVND (reference sequence). V was clipped by 8 bases and J by 1 base; unmatched bases: 10. CDR3 length: 15 residues. The CDR3 spells CASSGLDRRNTEAFF. CDR3 sequence (DNA): TGTGCCAGTTCCGGCCTGGACAGGAGGAACACTGAAGCTTTCTTT.

This chain connects TRBV19 to TRBJ1-5; perhaps TRBD1 as D (5 bases). This CDR3 contains 15 residues. The germline gives CDR1 LNHDA, CDR2 SQIVND (reference sequence). Between the trimmed V and J ends, which lost 1 base and 5 bases, there was a span of 12 bases. The CDR3 reads CASSIGLKGYQPQHF. CDR3 nucleotide sequence: TGTGCCAGTAGTATAGGATTGAAGGGGTATCAGCCCCAGCATTTT. The full variable domain, its missing parts supplied by reference TRBV19 and TRBJ1-5, is DGGITQSPKYLFRKEGQNVTLSCEQNLNHDAMYWYRQDPGQGLRLIYYSQIVNDFQKGDIAEGYSVSREKKESFPLTVTSAQKNPTAFYLCASSIGLKGYQPQHFGDGTRLSIL.

The chain is built from TRBV27 and TRBJ1-2; the D gene is possibly TRBD1 (6 bases). The CDR3 consists of 15 residues. Germline V gives CDR1 MNHEY, CDR2 SMNVEV (reference sequence). Trimming left V 5 bases short and J 4 bases short, with 17 bases between. The CDR3 DNA reads as TGTGCCAGCAGTACCCAACTGACAGGACCCTATGGCTACACCTTC. Translating it yields CASSTQLTGPYGYTF.

V usage is TRBV12-5 and J usage is TRBJ1-5; no clear D. V lost 4 bases and J lost 3, with 10 bases in between. CDR1 and CDR2 from the germline V gene are LGHNT and FRNRAP. The CDR3 covers 14 residues. The CDR3 loop reads CASGSMYFNQPQHF. The CDR3, as DNA: TGTGCTAGTGGTTCTATGTACTTCAATCAGCCCCAGCATTTT.

In its sample, this clonotype was seen a few times. The J gene is TRBJ1-2, the V gene TRBV27, with 7 bases aligning to TRBD1. The CDR3 covers 17 residues. J gave up 0 bases and V 8 bases, and 15 bases lay outside the gene matches. Germline V gene sequence: CDR1 MNHEY, CDR2 SMNVEV (reference sequence). DNA of the CDR3: TGTGCCAGCTACCAAACCGCGGGACAGCCTTCTAACTATGGCTACACCTTC. Translated, it gives CASYQTAGQPSNYGYTF.

The sample holds many counts of this clonotype. The V gene is TRBV7-6, the J gene TRBJ2-7; 13 bases agree with TRBD2. There are 16 residues in the CDR3. Germline values: CDR1 SGHVS, CDR2 FNYEAQ. V was clipped by 1 base and J by 6 bases; unmatched bases: 6. DNA for the CDR3: TGTGCCAGCAGCTTAGGCTTGGGACTAGCGGGGCTCGAGCAGTACTTC. Its protein is CASSLGLGLAGLEQYF.

V gene TRBV10-3 combines with J gene TRBJ2-3; TRBD2 agrees at 9 bases. The V and J ends lost 6 bases and 2 bases, in that order; junction bases with no gene match: 9. There are 16 residues in the CDR3. Per germline, CDR1 ENHRY and CDR2 SYGVKD. CDR3 bases: TGTGCCATCAGAAAACCTAGCGGGGAGATCACAGATACGCAGTATTTT. It yields the protein CAIRKPSGEITDTQYF.

This clonotype was seen just once. The V gene is TRBV12-3 or TRBV12-4, the J gene TRBJ2-1; no reliable D call. The CDR3 length is 12 residues. V was clipped by 5 bases and J by 6 bases, with 8 bases between them. The CDR3 spells CASSTARNEQFF. CDR3 in DNA: TGTGCCAGCAGTACGGCGCGCAATGAGCAGTTCTTC.

The chain uses TRBV5-5 and TRBJ2-5; D is ambiguous. The CDR3 covers 12 residues. Trimming shortened V by 5 bases and J by 5 bases, and 10 bases separated the two germline ends. Per the germline V gene, CDR1 is SGHKS and CDR2 is YYEKEE (reference sequence). The CDR3 DNA reads TGTGCCAGCAGATCAGGACGGGAGACCCAGTACTTC. Residues: CASRSGRETQYF.